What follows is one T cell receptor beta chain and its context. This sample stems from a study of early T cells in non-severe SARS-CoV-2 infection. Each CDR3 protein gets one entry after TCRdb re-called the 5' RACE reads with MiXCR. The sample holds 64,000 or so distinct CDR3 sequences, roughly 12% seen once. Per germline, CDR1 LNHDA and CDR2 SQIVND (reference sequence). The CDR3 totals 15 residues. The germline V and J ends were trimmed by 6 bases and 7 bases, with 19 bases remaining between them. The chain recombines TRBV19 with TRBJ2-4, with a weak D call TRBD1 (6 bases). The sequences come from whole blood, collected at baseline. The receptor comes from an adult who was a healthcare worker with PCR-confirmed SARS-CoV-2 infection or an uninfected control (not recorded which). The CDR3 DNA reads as TGTGCCAGTAGCCCATCTCTTGGACAGTTTAACATTCAGTACTTC. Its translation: CASSPSLGQFNIQYF.